This entry concerns a single TCR beta chain. No antigen is known for it. These data belong to a study of cytomegalovirus exposure and HLA in healthy donors. Overall study findings and caveats: TCR beta V segments were, for the most part, productive about 87% or about 30% of the time in an earlier analysis.

60 Vbeta and 13 Jbeta primers were used in PCR. Assay used: immunoSEQ multiplex PCR; TCRdb lists only in-frame clones, some missing. The data show approximately 190,000 clones, 75% to 85% seen once. This CDR3 contains 15 residues. In germline, CDR1 is SGHRS, CDR2 YFSETQ. J gave up 5 bases and V 0 bases, and 6 bases lay outside the gene matches. The rearrangement links TRBV5-1 to TRBJ2-7, with TRBD1 matching over 9 bases. The sequence was obtained from a young woman in good health and CMV-seropositive. Sequences were obtained from PBMCs. This chain's CDR3 is CASSLEGTGRDEQYF. The CDR3 coding sequence is TGCGCCAGCAGCTTGGAAGGGACAGGGAGAGACGAGCAGTACTTC.